The present T cell receptor beta chain was sequenced within a study of T cell responses to AZD1222 COVID-19 vaccine. Study conclusions and caveats: Spike-specific TCR breadth rose after two AZD1222 doses, and depth rose as well.

The CDR3 spans 16 residues. Germline assignment: CDR1 KGHSH and CDR2 LQKENI. J gave up 7 bases and V 3 bases, and 8 bases lay outside the gene matches. For this clone: Its antigen remains unknown.

TCRdb keeps only in-frame clones here, not all; method: immunoSEQ multiplex PCR. The sample includes about 160,000 clones, 70% to 90% seen only once; the top ten take about 4.3%. The chain carries TRBV18 and TRBJ1-4; TRBD1 aligns across 10 bases. The material sequenced was peripheral blood, taken 28 days after the second AZD1222 dose. This receptor was taken from an adult who received the AZD1222 COVID-19 vaccine. In DNA, the CDR3 is TGTGCCAGCTCACCCAACTCGGGACAGGGGATTGAAAAACTGTTTTTT. Protein: CASSPNSGQGIEKLFF. The full variable domain, in which reference TRBV18 and TRBJ1-4 provide the parts outside the CDR3, is NAGVMQNPRHLVRRRGQEARLRCSPMKGHSHVYWYRQLPEEGLKFMVYLQKENIIDESGMPKERFSAEFPKEGPSILRIQQVVRGDSAAYFCASSPNSGQGIEKLFFGSGTQLSVL.